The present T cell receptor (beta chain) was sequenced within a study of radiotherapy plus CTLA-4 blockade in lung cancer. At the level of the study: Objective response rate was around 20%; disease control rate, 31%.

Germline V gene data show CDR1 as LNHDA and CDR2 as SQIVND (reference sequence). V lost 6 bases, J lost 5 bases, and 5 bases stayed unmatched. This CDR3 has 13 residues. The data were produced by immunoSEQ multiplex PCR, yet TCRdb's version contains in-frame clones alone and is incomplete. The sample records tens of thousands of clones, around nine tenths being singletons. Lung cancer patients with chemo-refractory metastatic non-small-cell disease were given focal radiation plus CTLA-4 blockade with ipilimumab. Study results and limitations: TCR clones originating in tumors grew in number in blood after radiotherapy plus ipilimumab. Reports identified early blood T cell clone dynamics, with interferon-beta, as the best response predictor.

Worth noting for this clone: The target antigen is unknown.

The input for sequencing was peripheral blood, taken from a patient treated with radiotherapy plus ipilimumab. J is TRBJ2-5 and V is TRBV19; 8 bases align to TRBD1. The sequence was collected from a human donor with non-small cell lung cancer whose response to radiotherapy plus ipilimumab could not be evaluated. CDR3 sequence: CASRRTGLETQYF. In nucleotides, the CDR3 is TGTGCCAGTAGACGGACAGGGCTGGAGACCCAGTACTTC.